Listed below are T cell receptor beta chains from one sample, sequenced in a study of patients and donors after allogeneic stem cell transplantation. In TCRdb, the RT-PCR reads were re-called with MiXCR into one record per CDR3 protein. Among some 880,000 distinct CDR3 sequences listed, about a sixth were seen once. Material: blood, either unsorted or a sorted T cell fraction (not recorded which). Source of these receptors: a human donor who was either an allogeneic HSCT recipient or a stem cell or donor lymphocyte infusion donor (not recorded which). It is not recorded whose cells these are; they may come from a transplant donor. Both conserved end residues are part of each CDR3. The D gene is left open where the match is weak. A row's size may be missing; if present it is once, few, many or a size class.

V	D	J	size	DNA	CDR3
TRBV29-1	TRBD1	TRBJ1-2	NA	TGCAGCGTTGAAGATTTCGGACAGGGGGCAAACTATGGCTACACCTTC	CSVEDFGQGANYGYTF
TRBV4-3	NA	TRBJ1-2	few	TGCGCCAGCAGCCAAGAGCCGACTCCCCCGGGCTATGGCTACACCTTC	CASSQEPTPPGYGYTF
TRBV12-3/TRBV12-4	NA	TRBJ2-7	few	TGTGCCAGCAGGGGACTTACGGGGGAGCAGTACTTC	CASRGLTGEQYF
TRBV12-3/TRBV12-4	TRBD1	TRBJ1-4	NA	TGTGCCAGCAGGCGGGGACAGGGGGGTGAAAAACTGTTTTTT	CASRRGQGGEKLFF
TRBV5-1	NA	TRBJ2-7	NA	TGCGCCAGCAGCCGGACACTGTCCTACGAGCAGTACTTC	CASSRTLSYEQYF
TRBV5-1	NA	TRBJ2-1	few	TGCGCCAGCAGCTTGGGTGAGCCATATTCTGAGCAGTTCTTC	CASSLGEPYSEQFF
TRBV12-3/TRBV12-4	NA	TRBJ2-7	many	TGTGCCAGCAGCCCTCGCCCCCAGTTACTGTACTTC	CASSPRPQLLYF
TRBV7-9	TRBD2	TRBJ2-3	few	TGTGCCAGCACCCCTAGCGGTACGCAGTATTTT	CASTPSGTQYF
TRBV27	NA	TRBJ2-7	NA	TGTGCCAGCAGTTTAGATGGACAGCCTTACGAGCAGTACTTC	CASSLDGQPYEQYF
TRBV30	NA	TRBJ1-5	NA	TGTGCCTGGGGGGGTTCTGGGACCCAGCATTTT	CAWGGSGTQHF
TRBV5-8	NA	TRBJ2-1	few	TGTGCCAGCAGCTTGGACGGGGGAGGCCGCCCCAATGAGCAGTTCTTC	CASSLDGGGRPNEQFF
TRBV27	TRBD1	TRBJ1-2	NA	TGTGCCAGCAGTTTCGACAGGGGTTACGGTGGCTACACCTTC	CASSFDRGYGGYTF
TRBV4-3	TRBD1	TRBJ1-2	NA	TGCGCCAGCAGCCAAGAGGGACAGACTTATAACTATGGCTACACCTTC	CASSQEGQTYNYGYTF
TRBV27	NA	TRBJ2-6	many	TGTGCCACCTCACCGGGACACGGCTCTGGGGCCAACGTCCTGACTTTC	CATSPGHGSGANVLTF
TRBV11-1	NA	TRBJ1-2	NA	TGTGCCAGCAGCTCGGCGACAGGCTTTGGGGAACAGTTAGTCTATGGCTACACCTTC	CASSSATGFGEQLVYGYTF
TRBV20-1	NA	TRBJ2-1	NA	TGCAGTGCCCAAACAGGGATTCTACGATACAATGAGCAGTTCTTC	CSAQTGILRYNEQFF
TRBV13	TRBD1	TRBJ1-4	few	TGTGCCAGCAGCTCCCGGACAGGGGCAAATGAAAAACTGTTTTTT	CASSSRTGANEKLFF
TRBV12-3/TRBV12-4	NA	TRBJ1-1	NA	TGTGCCAGCAGTTTTAGTTCTTGGACAGAGCCGAACACTGAAGCTTTCTTT	CASSFSSWTEPNTEAFF
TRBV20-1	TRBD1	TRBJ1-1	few	TGCAGTGCTCCGGGACAGGGGACTCTGAACACTGAAGCTTTCTTT	CSAPGQGTLNTEAFF
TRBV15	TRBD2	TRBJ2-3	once	TGTGCCACCAGCAGAGATTTATCGGGCGGGAGAAGCTATACGCAGTATTTT	CATSRDLSGGRSYTQYF
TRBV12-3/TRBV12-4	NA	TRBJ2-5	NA	TGTGCCAGCAGTTTAAGGGGGGCTCAGCGGGAGACCCAGTACTTC	CASSLRGAQRETQYF
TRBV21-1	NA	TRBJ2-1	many	TGTGCCAGCAGCAAAAAACGACAGGTGGAGTGCTCCTACAATGAGCAGTTCTTC	CASSKKRQVECSYNEQFF